A single sample gave rise to the 3 T cell receptor beta chains below, sequenced in a study of T cells after yellow fever vaccination. MiXCR, run by TCRdb on the 5' RACE reads, gives a single entry per CDR3 protein. Among approximately 550,000 distinct CDR3 sequences listed, 15% to 20% were seen once. The sample was PBMCs, taken 15 days after the yellow fever booster vaccination. These receptors were taken from a man aged 30-40 years who received the YFV17D yellow fever vaccine.

The rearrangement links TRBV5-1 to TRBJ2-1; D is possibly TRBD2 (6 bases). The germline gives CDR1 SGHRS, CDR2 YFSETQ. V shed 0 bases and J shed 4 bases, with 11 bases lying between them. This CDR3 spans 15 amino acids. CDR3 loop: CASSLESSGYNEQFF. The CDR3 DNA is TGCGCCAGCAGCTTGGAGAGTAGCGGATACAATGAGCAGTTCTTC.

This clonotype was seen more than once but under ten times. The CDR3 DNA is TGTGCCAGCAGCCCGGGGCTTAGCGGGAGTTACGAGCAGTACTTC. Residues: CASSPGLSGSYEQYF. This sequence joins TRBV3-1 and TRBJ2-7; 9 bases fit TRBD2. Germline lookup yields CDR1 LGHDT and CDR2 YNNKEL (reference sequence). The V segment lost 4 bases and the J segment 4 bases; nucleotides outside the gene matches: 8. The CDR3 length is 15 residues.

This clonotype was counted only a few times. The rearrangement links TRBV6-1 to TRBJ1-2; D call uncertain. Germline V gene data show CDR1 as MNHNS and CDR2 as SASEGT. The CDR3 covers 14 residues. The ends were cut back, 5 bases at V and 4 bases at J, with 14 bases in the middle. The CDR3 bases are TGTGCCAGCAGTCCCTCCGGCGTGGGCTATGGCTACACCTTC. Encoded protein: CASSPSGVGYGYTF.